A selection of T cell receptor beta chains follows, all from one sample in a study of identical twins. TCRdb re-derived calls from the 5' RACE reads in MiXCR, one entry per CDR3 protein. The sample has some 1,700,000 distinct CDR3 sequences, 32% seen once. The sample consisted of cord blood. These receptors were obtained from a newborn girl in good health. CDR3s include the opening cysteine and the closing phenylalanine or tryptophan. A D gene is named only where the DNA matches it firmly. Size is stated for part of the rows, as once, few or many counts, or as a class when the clone is expanded.

V gene: TRBV5-6; D gene: NA; J gene: TRBJ2-2; clone size: NA; CDR3 DNA: TGTGCCAGCAGCTTAGGGACCGCAGGGAACACCGGGGAGCTGTTTTTT; CDR3 protein: CASSLGTAGNTGELFF
V gene: TRBV21-1; D gene: NA; J gene: TRBJ2-3; clone size: few; CDR3 DNA: TGTGCCAGCAGCAAAGGGTTAGCGGGAGGGCCAGATACGCAGTATTTT; CDR3 protein: CASSKGLAGGPDTQYF
V gene: TRBV5-1; D gene: NA; J gene: TRBJ2-1; clone size: NA; CDR3 DNA: TGCGCCAGCAGCTTGAAGGGTAGTTCTAATGAGCAGTTCTTC; CDR3 protein: CASSLKGSSNEQFF
V gene: TRBV3-1; D gene: TRBD2; J gene: TRBJ2-1; clone size: NA; CDR3 DNA: TGTGCCAGCAGCCAAGAACGGGGGGGCAATGAGCAGTTCTTC; CDR3 protein: CASSQERGGNEQFF
V gene: TRBV14; D gene: NA; J gene: TRBJ2-3; clone size: few; CDR3 DNA: TGTGCCAGCAGCCAACGGCAACTAGCCACAGATACGCAGTATTTT; CDR3 protein: CASSQRQLATDTQYF
V gene: TRBV4-2; D gene: NA; J gene: TRBJ1-2; clone size: NA; CDR3 DNA: TGTGCCAGCAGCCAAGATTTATCCAGGGGAGCTAACTATGGCTACACCTTC; CDR3 protein: CASSQDLSRGANYGYTF
V gene: TRBV2; D gene: TRBD1; J gene: TRBJ2-7; clone size: once; CDR3 DNA: TGTGCCAGCCGGGACAGGGAATTCCACAATGAGCAGTACTTC; CDR3 protein: CASRDREFHNEQYF
V gene: TRBV20-1; D gene: TRBD2; J gene: TRBJ2-3; clone size: NA; CDR3 DNA: TGCAGTGTTTACTCACCGCCCCTAGCGGGGACTCCCCCAGATACGCAGTATTTT; CDR3 protein: CSVYSPPLAGTPPDTQYF
V gene: TRBV6-2/TRBV6-3; D gene: NA; J gene: TRBJ2-5; clone size: once; CDR3 DNA: TGTGCCAGCAGTTATAGTTTGGGGTCGGATGAGCAGTACTTC; CDR3 protein: CASSYSLGSDEQYF
V gene: TRBV5-1; D gene: NA; J gene: TRBJ2-7; clone size: NA; CDR3 DNA: TGCGCCAGCAGCTTGGTTGATTACAGCTCCTACGAGCAGTACTTC; CDR3 protein: CASSLVDYSSYEQYF
V gene: TRBV7-2; D gene: NA; J gene: TRBJ2-7; clone size: NA; CDR3 DNA: TGTGCCAGCAGCTTAACTCCGGGAATCTCCTACAATGAGCAGTACTTC; CDR3 protein: CASSLTPGISYNEQYF
V gene: TRBV20-1; D gene: TRBD2; J gene: TRBJ2-6; clone size: once; CDR3 DNA: TGCAGTGCTAATCGGGGGGGGAGGGCCTCTGGGGCCAACGTCCTGACTTTC; CDR3 protein: CSANRGGRASGANVLTF
V gene: TRBV4-1; D gene: TRBD2; J gene: TRBJ2-3; clone size: few; CDR3 DNA: TGCGCCAGCAGCCAAGGGACTAGCGGGAGGGGTAATACGCAGTATTTT; CDR3 protein: CASSQGTSGRGNTQYF
V gene: TRBV9; D gene: TRBD1; J gene: TRBJ2-7; clone size: NA; CDR3 DNA: TGTGCCAGCAGCGTGGCCCCCGGGACAGGGTACTACGAGCAGTACTTC; CDR3 protein: CASSVAPGTGYYEQYF
V gene: TRBV29-1; D gene: NA; J gene: TRBJ2-7; clone size: NA; CDR3 DNA: TGCGCCGAACGGGGCTACAATGAGCAGTACTTC; CDR3 protein: CAERGYNEQYF
V gene: TRBV20-1; D gene: NA; J gene: TRBJ1-1; clone size: NA; CDR3 DNA: TGCAGTGCTTACTCCGAACGACATGGTTGGAGGAACACTGAAGCTTTCTTT; CDR3 protein: CSAYSERHGWRNTEAFF
V gene: TRBV18; D gene: NA; J gene: TRBJ2-7; clone size: few; CDR3 DNA: TGTGCCAGCTCACCAAAGACAGATGGGGAGCAGTACTTC; CDR3 protein: CASSPKTDGEQYF
V gene: TRBV3-1; D gene: TRBD1; J gene: TRBJ1-1; clone size: NA; CDR3 DNA: TGTGCCAGCAGTCGGACAGGGTGGGGATACGCTGAAGCTTTCTTT; CDR3 protein: CASSRTGWGYAEAFF
V gene: TRBV29-1; D gene: NA; J gene: TRBJ2-1; clone size: NA; CDR3 DNA: TGCAGCGTTGAAGATCCACAGACCTCCTACAATGAGCAGTTATTC; CDR3 protein: CSVEDPQTSYNEQLF
V gene: TRBV20-1; D gene: TRBD1; J gene: TRBJ1-1; clone size: NA; CDR3 DNA: TGCAGTGCTAGGTACTACAGGGGGGCCATGAACACTGAAGCTTTCTTT; CDR3 protein: CSARYYRGAMNTEAFF
V gene: TRBV5-1; D gene: NA; J gene: TRBJ2-7; clone size: NA; CDR3 DNA: TGCGCCAGCAGCCGGGTCCTAGCGTCCTACGAGCAGTACTTC; CDR3 protein: CASSRVLASYEQYF
V gene: TRBV5-1; D gene: TRBD1; J gene: TRBJ1-2; clone size: NA; CDR3 DNA: TGCGCCAGCGCGACAGGGGGCAGCTATGGCTACACCTTC; CDR3 protein: CASATGGSYGYTF
V gene: TRBV27; D gene: NA; J gene: TRBJ2-1; clone size: NA; CDR3 DNA: TGTGCCAGCAGTTTCCCAGGGGCCACCTACAATGAGCAGTTCTTC; CDR3 protein: CASSFPGATYNEQFF
V gene: TRBV4-2; D gene: NA; J gene: TRBJ2-1; clone size: many; CDR3 DNA: TGTGCCAGCAGCCAACCGAGGGGCAATGAGCAGTTCTTC; CDR3 protein: CASSQPRGNEQFF
V gene: TRBV21-1; D gene: NA; J gene: TRBJ1-2; clone size: NA; CDR3 DNA: TGTGCCAGCAGCAAAGACGGACAGCCCTATGGCTACACCTTC; CDR3 protein: CASSKDGQPYGYTF
V gene: TRBV12-3/TRBV12-4; D gene: NA; J gene: TRBJ2-5; clone size: NA; CDR3 DNA: TGTGCCAGCAGTTTAGGGGCAGGGATGCTGCAAGAGTCCCAGTACTTC; CDR3 protein: CASSLGAGMLQESQYF
V gene: TRBV7-2; D gene: NA; J gene: TRBJ2-1; clone size: NA; CDR3 DNA: TGTGCCAGCAGCTTTTCCGCTGACAATGGGCAGTTCTTC; CDR3 protein: CASSFSADNGQFF
V gene: TRBV4-1; D gene: TRBD2; J gene: TRBJ2-4; clone size: few; CDR3 DNA: TGCGCCAGCAGCCATTTAGCGGGAGTATCCAAAAACATTCAGTACTTC; CDR3 protein: CASSHLAGVSKNIQYF
V gene: TRBV6-1; D gene: TRBD1; J gene: TRBJ1-2; clone size: many; CDR3 DNA: TGTGCCAGCAGAACAGGGGGAGGGATTTACTATGGCTACACCTTC; CDR3 protein: CASRTGGGIYYGYTF
V gene: TRBV20-1; D gene: NA; J gene: TRBJ2-5; clone size: once; CDR3 DNA: TGCAGTGCTAGAGTAAGGTGGGAGGATGAGCAGTACTTC; CDR3 protein: CSARVRWEDEQYF
V gene: TRBV5-6; D gene: TRBD2; J gene: TRBJ2-2; clone size: NA; CDR3 DNA: TGTGCCAGCAGCATGACTAGCGGGAGGGCCGGGGAGCTGTTTTTT; CDR3 protein: CASSMTSGRAGELFF
V gene: TRBV29-1; D gene: TRBD1; J gene: TRBJ2-1; clone size: NA; CDR3 DNA: TGCAGTGGGTTTAGGACAGGGTACAATGAGCAGTTCTTC; CDR3 protein: CSGFRTGYNEQFF
V gene: TRBV3-1; D gene: NA; J gene: TRBJ2-1; clone size: NA; CDR3 DNA: TGTGCCAGCAGCCACAGAGGAACAAGCAATGAGCAGTTCTTC; CDR3 protein: CASSHRGTSNEQFF
V gene: TRBV20-1; D gene: NA; J gene: TRBJ2-3; clone size: few; CDR3 DNA: TGCAGTGCCCCTACTACCTGGCACACAGATACGCAGTATTTT; CDR3 protein: CSAPTTWHTDTQYF
V gene: TRBV2; D gene: NA; J gene: TRBJ2-5; clone size: many; CDR3 DNA: TGTGCCATCCTTCTTTATGGACACAAAGAGACCCAGTACTTC; CDR3 protein: CAILLYGHKETQYF
V gene: TRBV11-2; D gene: NA; J gene: TRBJ1-1; clone size: NA; CDR3 DNA: TGTGCCAGCAGCTCGTTACAGGGATACACTGAAGCTTTCTTT; CDR3 protein: CASSSLQGYTEAFF
V gene: TRBV25-1; D gene: NA; J gene: TRBJ2-7; clone size: NA; CDR3 DNA: TGTGCCAGCAGTGAAGGGTCAGGGAGTTACGAGACCCAGCACTTC; CDR3 protein: CASSEGSGSYETQHF
V gene: TRBV28; D gene: NA; J gene: TRBJ2-7; clone size: NA; CDR3 DNA: TGTGCCAGCAGTTTTTTCGTCGGGGGACACTCCTACGAGCAGTACTTC; CDR3 protein: CASSFFVGGHSYEQYF
V gene: TRBV3-1; D gene: TRBD2; J gene: TRBJ2-3; clone size: NA; CDR3 DNA: TGTGCCAGCAGCCGCGGACTAGCACGGGACACGCAGTATTTT; CDR3 protein: CASSRGLARDTQYF
V gene: TRBV20-1; D gene: TRBD2; J gene: TRBJ2-7; clone size: NA; CDR3 DNA: TGCAGTTCCAAGCGGGAGTTTTACGAGCAGTACTTC; CDR3 protein: CSSKREFYEQYF
V gene: TRBV5-5; D gene: TRBD2; J gene: TRBJ2-7; clone size: few; CDR3 DNA: TGTGCCAGCAGCCCAACCGGGACTAGCAGACACTACGAGCAGTACTTC; CDR3 protein: CASSPTGTSRHYEQYF
V gene: TRBV28; D gene: NA; J gene: TRBJ1-5; clone size: NA; CDR3 DNA: TGTGCCAGCGGATTCTCTATTCGGAAAGGACAGCCCCAGCATTTT; CDR3 protein: CASGFSIRKGQPQHF
V gene: TRBV20-1; D gene: TRBD1; J gene: TRBJ2-7; clone size: NA; CDR3 DNA: TGCAGTGCTATTCGGACAGGACCTTACGAGCAGTACTTC; CDR3 protein: CSAIRTGPYEQYF
V gene: TRBV24-1; D gene: NA; J gene: TRBJ2-1; clone size: NA; CDR3 DNA: TGTGCCACCAGTGATTTTTCGGGGGTAGGCCAAGAGACCCAGTTCTTC; CDR3 protein: CATSDFSGVGQETQFF
V gene: TRBV20-1; D gene: TRBD2; J gene: TRBJ2-5; clone size: NA; CDR3 DNA: TGCAGTGCTCCGGGACTAGGGTCCGAGACCCAGTACTTC; CDR3 protein: CSAPGLGSETQYF